Reported below is one T cell receptor beta chain. Its target is unknown. This sample stems from a study of OX40 agonist ivuxolimab in advanced cancers. About the research overall: Partial response was recorded in three patients: one hepatocellular carcinoma and two cutaneous melanoma cases. Study results and limitations: The study observed clonal expansion of CD4+ and CD8+ blood T cells by week 6 at 0.1 to 3.0 mg/kg.

The CDR3 consists of 18 residues. Exclusion of a patient followed from autoimmune disease history or systemic immunosuppression. Sequenced by immunoSEQ multiplex PCR; TCRdb stores in-frame clones only, minus some. Counted here are about 60,000 clones, 75% to 90% occurring once; the ten biggest clones make up under 0.7%. The V call is TRBV21-1, the J call TRBJ1-2; no check of the table's D call, TRBD1, against the DNA was made. TRBV21-1 is noted as a pseudogene. This clonotype was sampled from an adult with an advanced solid tumor such as melanoma, head and neck, liver or kidney cancer. This specimen consisted of CD4+ or CD8+ T cells sorted from blood, obtained in a trial of the OX40 agonist ivuxolimab. CDR3 sequence reads: CASTYIRTQGPKMIGYTF. The CDR3 DNA follows: TGTGCCAGCACCTATATTCGAACTCAGGGGCCCAAAATGATCGGCTACACCTTC.